These 14 T cell receptor beta chains came from one sample sequenced in a study of shared clonotypes between healthy human individuals. TCRdb's table, derived via immunoSEQ multiplex PCR, lists solely in-frame clones and lacks some. This table holds fewer than 850,000 clones, 55% to 75% found once. Specimen: memory CD4+ T cells sorted from blood. The subset here: CD45RA-negative fraction. The source is a woman in her twenties or thirties in good health.

The V and J genes are TRBV11-3 and TRBJ2-1; D gene ambiguous. The germline V and J ends were trimmed by 1 base and 9 bases, with 10 bases remaining between them. Per germline, CDR1 SGHNT and CDR2 YENEEA. The CDR3 contains 13 residues. The CDR3 protein is CASSLGGRGEQFF. The CDR3 region has the DNA TGTGCCAGCAGCTTAGGGGGTCGAGGTGAGCAGTTCTTC.

This clone has a handful of counts. V gene TRBV21-1 combines with J gene TRBJ2-7; the DNA was not compared with TRBD2, the D call given in the table. TRBV21-1 is shown as a pseudogene. The CDR3 sequence is 15 residues long. The CDR3, as DNA: TGTGCCAGCAGCAGAACTAGCGGGTGTACCTACGAGCAGTACTTC. Translated: CASSRTSGCTYEQYF.

Worth noting for this clone: Additional DNA sequences in this sample encode the identical CDR3. This sequence joins TRBV29-1 and TRBJ1-1; TRBD1 is a possible D gene (6 bases). Germline CDR1 reads SQVTM; CDR2 reads ANQGSEA. This CDR3 comprises 13 residues. The germline V and J ends were trimmed by 0 bases and 5 bases, with 10 bases remaining between them. The CDR3 loop reads CSVEDQGGTEAFF. The CDR3 nucleotides read TGCAGCGTTGAAGATCAAGGGGGAACTGAAGCTTTCTTT. Combining the CDR3 with reference TRBV29-1 and TRBJ1-1 gives the whole variable domain SAVISQKPSRDICQRGTSLTIQCQVDSQVTMMFWYRQQPGQSLTLIATANQGSEATYESGFVIDKFPISRPNLTFSTLTVSNMSPEDSSIYLCSVEDQGGTEAFFGQGTRLTVV.

A few counts support this clone. The genes are TRBV6-6 and TRBJ2-2; D ambiguous. Per the germline V gene, CDR1 is MNHNY and CDR2 is SVGAGI (reference sequence). V lost 8 bases to trimming and J lost 0 bases, with 7 bases between them. CDR3 length: 13 residues. CDR3 DNA: TGTGCCAGCGGGGAATCGAACACCGGGGAGCTGTTTTTT. This sequence encodes CASGESNTGELFF.

This chain joins TRBV11-1 and TRBJ2-2; D is unclear. Per the germline V gene, CDR1 is SGHAT and CDR2 is FQDESV (reference sequence). The CDR3 consists of 12 residues. V was cut by 5 bases and J by 1 base, with 2 bases left in between. CDR3 nucleotide sequence: TGTGCCAGCAGCAAGAACACCGGGGAGCTGTTTTTT. Amino acid sequence: CASSKNTGELFF. Full variable domain (remainder filled in from reference TRBV11-1 and TRBJ2-2): EAEVAQSPRYKITEKSQAVAFWCDPISGHATLYWYRQILGQGPELLVQFQDESVVDDSQLPKDRFSAERLKGVDSTLKIQPAELGDSAMYLCASSKNTGELFFGEGSRLTVL.

A single count supports this clone. This sequence joins TRBV18 and TRBJ1-2; D remains unclear. The CDR3 contains 13 residues. The V end was cut by 4 bases, the J end by 3 bases, with 9 bases between. CDR1 is KGHSH and CDR2 is LQKENI in the germline V gene. The CDR3 DNA reads as TGTGCCAGCTCACTTACAGATGACTATGGCTACACCTTC. Translation: CASSLTDDYGYTF.

The V call is TRBV28, the J call TRBJ2-3; TRBD2 aligns across 8 bases. Germline loops: CDR1 MDHEN, CDR2 SYDVKM. V lost 7 bases and J lost 4; bases outside the gene matches: 13. The CDR3 spans 16 residues. The CDR3 sequence: CASTPGGSGMADTQYF. DNA of the CDR3: TGTGCCAGCACGCCCGGGGGTAGCGGGATGGCAGATACGCAGTATTTT.

The chain carries TRBV5-8 and TRBJ1-4; 7 bases are shared with TRBD1. With V trimmed by 4 bases and J by 8 bases, 8 bases remained unmatched. The CDR3 spans 14 residues. Germline values: CDR1 SGHTS, CDR2 YDEGEE. The CDR3 is CASSPQGFREKLFF. The CDR3 bases are TGTGCCAGCAGCCCACAGGGGTTTCGGGAAAAACTGTTTTTT.

To note about this clone: Other DNA variants within this sample encode the same CDR3. The V gene is TRBV5-8, the J gene TRBJ2-3, with D unclear. The CDR3 spans 13 residues. Deletions cut 2 bases from V and 2 bases from J, with 6 bases between. Germline V gene sequence: CDR1 SGHTS, CDR2 YDEGEE. CDR3 sequence (DNA): TGTGCCAGCAGCTTCGGCCTCACAGATACGCAGTATTTT. Its translation: CASSFGLTDTQYF.

The genes are TRBV7-9 and TRBJ2-2, with 10 bases lining up with TRBD1. Per germline, CDR1 SEHNR and CDR2 FQNEAQ (reference sequence). This CDR3 spans 15 amino acids. V shed 5 bases, J shed 5 bases, and the junction held 5 bases outside the gene matches. The DNA of the CDR3 is TGTGCCAGCAGCCCCGGGACAGGGGATACCGGGGAGCTGTTTTTT. This sequence encodes CASSPGTGDTGELFF. Full variable domain (remainder filled in from reference TRBV7-9 and TRBJ2-2): DTGVSQNPRHKITKRGQNVTFRCDPISEHNRLYWYRQTLGQGPEFLTYFQNEAQLEKSRLLSDRFSAERPKGSFSTLEIQRTEQGDSAMYLCASSPGTGDTGELFFGEGSRLTVL.

The chain employs TRBV4-2 and TRBJ2-7, with 9 bases identical to TRBD2. Germline CDR1 and CDR2: LGHNA and YNFKEQ. V was clipped by 1 base and J by 5 bases; unmatched bases: 9. This CDR3 comprises 16 residues. DNA of the CDR3: TGTGCCAGCAGCCAAGCGGTTAGCGGGAGTTTCCACGAGCAGTACTTC. Amino acids: CASSQAVSGSFHEQYF.

V and J are TRBV5-1 and TRBJ2-7, with TRBD1 as a possible D gene (6 bases). Germline V gene sequence: CDR1 SGHRS, CDR2 YFSETQ. The CDR3 loop spans 13 amino acids. The V end lost 3 bases, the J end lost 5 bases, and 12 bases lay between the germline ends. DNA for the CDR3: TGCGCCAGCAGCTCCGGGACATTTCACGAGCAGTACTTC. Protein sequence: CASSSGTFHEQYF. Full variable domain (outside the CDR3, taken from reference TRBV5-1 and TRBJ2-7): KAGVTQTPRYLIKTRGQQVTLSCSPISGHRSVSWYQQTPGQGLQFLFEYFSETQRNKGNFPGRFSGRQFSNSRSEMNVSTLELGDSALYLCASSSGTFHEQYFGPGTRLTVT.

The J gene is TRBJ2-7, the V gene TRBV6-1; no clear D. CDR1 is MNHNS and CDR2 is SASEGT in the germline V gene. CDR3 size: 14 residues. The ends were cut back, 1 base at V and 5 bases at J, with 12 bases in the middle. CDR3 bases: TGTGCCAGCAGTGAAGGAGTAGGGCTGGACGAGCAGTACTTC. Translating it yields CASSEGVGLDEQYF.

J is TRBJ2-1 and V is TRBV27; D perhaps matches TRBD2 (6 bases). The germline CDR1 and CDR2 sequences are MNHEY and SMNVEV (reference sequence). With 2 bases removed from V and 5 bases from J, the gap between germline ends came to 10 bases. The CDR3 is 14 amino acids. CDR3 loop: CASSLVAENNEQFF. CDR3 DNA: TGTGCCAGCAGTTTAGTAGCGGAAAACAATGAGCAGTTCTTC.